The 21 T cell receptor beta chains given below trace back to one sample, sequenced in a study of blood T cell repertoires in COVID-19. Generated by immunoSEQ multiplex PCR, the TCRdb table keeps only in-frame clones and is missing some. This table holds 150,000 or so clones, around 83% found once. Material for sequencing was peripheral blood. These receptors came from a woman in her sixties with COVID-19, enrolled during active disease.

This chain joins TRBV5-1 and TRBJ1-5; 7 nucleotides line up with TRBD1. After removal of 2 bases from V and 5 bases from J, the junction contained 1 base not matched to a gene. This CDR3 comprises 13 residues. The germline CDR1 and CDR2 sequences are SGHRS and YFSETQ. The CDR3 here is CASSFDRDQPQHF. The CDR3 DNA follows: TGCGCCAGCAGCTTCGACAGGGATCAGCCCCAGCATTTT.

The chain combines TRBV25-1 with TRBJ1-4; D is perhaps TRBD1 (6 bases). This CDR3 has 14 amino acids. Germline V gives CDR1 MGHDK, CDR2 SYGVNS. Deletions cut 6 bases from V and 4 bases from J, with 12 bases between. The chain's CDR3 is CASRGGPVNEKLFF. The CDR3 nucleotides are TGTGCCAGCAGGGGGGGGCCGGTTAATGAAAAACTGTTTTTT.

This clone has only one observation. The CDR3 spells CSAGQAEKLFF. CDR3 sequence (DNA): TGCAGCGCGGGACAGGCTGAAAAACTGTTTTTT. This chain links TRBV29-1 with TRBJ1-4, with TRBD1 matching over 8 bases. Germline-derived CDR1 and CDR2 are SQVTM and ANQGSEA. The CDR3 is made up of 11 amino acids. V gave up 7 bases and J gave up 7 bases; unmatched junction bases: 2.

This clone was picked up a small number of times. The chain links TRBV7-8 to TRBJ1-5, with D possibly matching TRBD1 (5 bases). Trimming shortened V by 7 bases and J by 0 bases, and 16 bases separated the two germline ends. This CDR3 has 16 amino acids. CDR1 is SGHVS and CDR2 is FQNEAQ in the germline V gene. The CDR3 spells CASTEAGGLSNQPQHF. The CDR3, as DNA: TGTGCCAGCACTGAAGCCGGGGGACTTAGCAATCAGCCCCAGCATTTT.

This clone was observed a few times. The V and J genes are TRBV28 and TRBJ2-7; no clear D gene. The CDR3 extends over 15 amino acids. Trimming removed 4 bases at V and 0 bases at J, with 13 bases between. The germline V gene encodes CDR1 MDHEN and CDR2 SYDVKM. CDR3 amino acids: CASSSRLASSYEQYF. Written as DNA, the CDR3 is TGTGCCAGCAGTTCCCGACTGGCTAGCTCCTACGAGCAGTACTTC.

The V call is TRBV2, the J call TRBJ1-1; D unresolved. Trimming stripped 7 bases from V and 6 bases from J, with 15 bases between. CDR1 and CDR2 from the germline V gene are SNHLY and FYNNEI. The CDR3 runs 13 residues. CDR3 in amino acids: CASKEGRVAEAFF. The CDR3 DNA sequence: TGTGCCAGCAAGGAGGGTCGGGTAGCTGAAGCTTTCTTT.

The chain is built from TRBV27 and TRBJ2-2; D may be TRBD1 (6 bases). The length of the CDR3 is 15 residues. The V gene's germline CDR1 is MNHEY and CDR2 SMNVEV (reference sequence). The ends were cut back, 6 bases at V and 5 bases at J, with 16 bases in the middle. As DNA, the CDR3 is TGTGCCAGCAGACCCCCAGGGGTCCGAACCGGGGAGCTGTTTTTT. It encodes CASRPPGVRTGELFF.

This CDR3 reads CASSETQGAMETFF. The CDR3 DNA follows: TGTGCCAGCAGTGAAACACAGGGGGCGATGGAAACTTTCTTT. This chain uses TRBV6-1 with TRBJ1-1; 9 bases map to TRBD1. The V gene's germline CDR1 is MNHNS and CDR2 SASEGT. The CDR3 is 14 amino acids. V lost 2 bases and J lost 12; bases outside the gene matches: 10.

The sample holds a few counts of this clone. The genes are TRBV11-3 and TRBJ2-3; no clear D gene. The ends were cut back, 2 bases at V and 1 base at J, with 10 bases in the middle. CDR3 length equals 15 residues. Germline CDR1 reads SGHNT; CDR2 reads YENEEA. In nucleotides, the CDR3 is TGTGCCAGCAGCTTATTTGGTACAGGCACAGATACGCAGTATTTT. It encodes CASSLFGTGTDTQYF.

The chain has TRBV6-6 and TRBJ1-3, with TRBD1 identical over 8 bases. With 5 bases clipped from V and 0 bases from J, the junction kept 3 bases outside the gene matches. CDR1 is MNHNY, CDR2 SVGAGI, per germline (reference sequence). This CDR3 has 15 residues. Written as DNA, the CDR3 is TGTGCCAGCAGTCCGGACAGGGCCTCTGGAAACACCATATATTTT. The encoded protein is CASSPDRASGNTIYF.

This CDR3 reads CASSPTMTGQETQYF. Here the CDR3 DNA reads TGTGCCAGCAGCCCTACTATGACGGGCCAAGAGACCCAGTACTTC. This chain links TRBV7-7 with TRBJ2-5; D ambiguous. The germline V gene encodes CDR1 SSHAT and CDR2 FNYEAQ (reference sequence). CDR3 length: 15 amino acids. The V and J ends lost 5 bases and 1 base respectively, with 14 bases between them.

The chain employs TRBV15 and TRBJ2-2; tentatively, D is TRBD1 (5 bases). The V gene lost 1 base and the J gene lost 0 bases, with 6 bases spanning the gap. CDR1 is LNHNV and CDR2 is YYDKDF in the germline V gene (reference sequence). The CDR3 sequence is 15 residues long. The chain's CDR3 is CATSRGGANTGELFF. In DNA form, the CDR3 reads TGTGCCACCAGCAGAGGGGGCGCGAACACCGGGGAGCTGTTTTTT.

There are a few counts of this clone. The chain combines TRBV2 with TRBJ1-4, with D maybe TRBD1 (6 bases). The V and J ends lost 11 bases and 2 bases respectively, with 15 bases between them. Germline V gene data show CDR1 as SNHLY and CDR2 as FYNNEI. This CDR3 is 14 amino acids long. Here the CDR3 reads CASHPGQTNEKLFF. In nucleotides, the CDR3 is TGTGCCTCCCACCCTGGACAGACTAATGAAAAACTGTTTTTT. Filled out from reference TRBV2 and TRBJ1-4, the complete variable domain reads EPEVTQTPSHQVTQMGQEVILRCVPISNHLYFYWYRQILGQKVEFLVSFYNNEISEKSEIFDDQFSVERPDGSNFTLKIRSTKLEDSAMYFCASHPGQTNEKLFFGSGTQLSVL.

The chain has TRBV18 and TRBJ2-7; the D gene is possibly TRBD2 (6 bases). This CDR3 is 14 amino acids long. CDR1 is KGHSH, CDR2 LQKENI, per germline. V was trimmed by 2 bases and J by 6 bases, leaving 14 bases between them. CDR3 nucleotides: TGTGCCAGCTCACCAGTCCAGGACGGGGGCGAGCAGTACTTC. It specifies CASSPVQDGGEQYF. The full variable domain, with the rest looked up from reference TRBV18 and TRBJ2-7, is NAGVMQNPRHLVRRRGQEARLRCSPMKGHSHVYWYRQLPEEGLKFMVYLQKENIIDESGMPKERFSAEFPKEGPSILRIQQVVRGDSAAYFCASSPVQDGGEQYFGPGTRLTVT.

J is TRBJ2-3 and V is TRBV9; D might be TRBD2 (7 bases). This CDR3 is built from 16 residues. Germline values: CDR1 SGDLS, CDR2 YYNGEE. Trimming shortened V by 3 bases and J by 0 bases, and 14 bases separated the two germline ends. The CDR3 DNA reads as TGTGCCAGCAGCGAGAGGGGGGGCACGAGCACAGATACGCAGTATTTT. It specifies CASSERGGTSTDTQYF.

The chain couples TRBV3-1 (or the pseudogene TRBV3-2) to TRBJ1-1; D perhaps matches TRBD1 (5 bases). V lost 4 bases and J 2 bases, leaving 8 bases between the germline ends. Germline-derived CDR1 and CDR2 are LGHDT and YNNKEL (reference sequence). The CDR3 extends over 13 amino acids. The CDR3 reads CASSLGRNTEAFF. The CDR3 coding sequence is TGTGCCAGCAGCCTGGGGCGTAACACTGAAGCTTTCTTT.

The CDR3 here is CASSHEAALNEKLFF. Here the CDR3 DNA reads TGTGCCAGCAGCCACGAAGCTGCGCTTAATGAAAAACTGTTTTTT. The rearrangement links TRBV7-9 to TRBJ1-4; D is ambiguous. Trimming took 5 bases from V and 4 from J, leaving 14 bases between them. Germline CDR1 and CDR2: SEHNR and FQNEAQ (reference sequence). CDR3 length: 15 amino acids.

This chain uses TRBV6-5 with TRBJ2-1; D is perhaps TRBD2 (6 bases). CDR3 length equals 15 residues. Germline assignment: CDR1 MNHEY and CDR2 SVGAGI. V gave up 10 bases and J gave up 0 bases, with 16 bases separating them. CDR3 residues: CATKGDGSSYNEQFF. CDR3 nucleotide sequence: TGTGCCACCAAGGGCGACGGGAGCTCCTACAATGAGCAGTTCTTC.

In its sample, this clone was seen a few times. CDR3 sequence (DNA): TGTGCCAGCTCACCTCGGGACAGGGTGCAATACAATGAGCAGTTCTTC. Translation gives CASSPRDRVQYNEQFF. The rearrangement links TRBV18 to TRBJ2-1; 9 bases line up with TRBD1. There are 16 residues in the CDR3. Per the germline V gene, CDR1 is KGHSH and CDR2 is LQKENI. Trimming removed 3 bases from V and 4 bases from J; junction bases left unmatched: 7.

This clone appeared many times. The chain is built from TRBV10-1 and TRBJ1-1; TRBD1 is a possible D gene (5 bases). CDR3 length: 14 amino acids. Germline V gene lookup returns CDR1 WNHNN and CDR2 SYGVQD (reference sequence). V lost 2 bases, J lost 1 base, and 8 bases lay in between. The CDR3 sequence is CASSETGPNTEAFF. CDR3 in DNA: TGCGCCAGCAGTGAGACAGGACCGAACACTGAAGCTTTCTTT.

The CDR3 DNA follows: TGTGCCAGCAGCCTGGTAGCGGGGAGCTCCTACAATGAGCAGTTCTTC. Translated, it gives CASSLVAGSSYNEQFF. The rearrangement joins TRBV6-4 to TRBJ2-1; 8 bases match TRBD2. Trimming cost V 6 bases and J 0 bases; bases outside gene matches: 7. The germline gives CDR1 MRHNA, CDR2 SNTAGT. The CDR3 is 16 amino acids.